The table lists the clone carrying this TCR beta chain with a count of one. The antigen is unknown. This entry is derived from a study of T cells in Graves' hyperthyroidism and ophthalmopathy. Whole-study findings and limits: Blood shared most expanded thyroid clonotypes above 0.001.

CDR1 and CDR2 from the germline V gene are DFQATT and SNEGSKA (reference sequence). The CDR3 covers 12 residues. The V end lost 2 bases, the J end lost 7 bases, and 11 bases lay between the germline ends. Amplified regions were TCR beta CDR3 sequences from RNA transcripts. Primed by the HTBI set, a first-round RT-PCR was run on the TCR CDR3. Via MiXCR, TCRdb re-called the multiplex PCR reads, giving one row per CDR3 protein. The table lists more than 500,000 distinct CDR3 sequences, roughly 46% of them singletons. The genes are TRBV20-1 and TRBJ1-2; D might be TRBD1 (6 bases). Specimen: peripheral blood or thyroid tissue (not recorded which). This sequence originates from an adult woman with Graves' disease, either hyperthyroidism or ophthalmopathy (not recorded which). CDR3 in amino acids: CSARRGLAGYTF. CDR3 nucleotide sequence: TGCAGTGCTAGAAGGGGGTTGGCTGGCTACACCTTC.